Given below is one T cell receptor beta chain in context. Its specificity is not known. This CDR3 contains 11 residues. Looked up from germline, CDR1 is GTSNPN and CDR2 is SVGIG (reference sequence). The ends were cut back, 3 bases at V and 7 bases at J, with 10 bases in the middle. Treatment defined: oral pan-JAK inhibitor, 5-10 mg twice daily. Alopecia areata patients provided lesional scalp punch biopsies and peripheral blood. The data are from a study of CD8+ T cells in alopecia areata. Across the study: Once tofacitinib had been taken for 6 to 18 months, 6 months off drug followed. Treated patients were scored for severity by percent of scalp affected.

In each case, RNA was isolated and then reverse transcribed into cDNA as the sequencing template. Sequenced by immunoSEQ multiplex PCR; TCRdb stores in-frame clones only, minus some. The table shows around 120,000 clones, with 53% occurring only once. Points from the study as a whole: Because one nonresponder was included, the link of baseline CD8+ expansion to response is considered uncertain.

The sample here was CD4+ T cells sorted from blood, taken at week 4, from a patient treated with tofacitinib. The source of this sequence is a human donor with alopecia areata. The chain is built from TRBV30 and TRBJ2-7; D unresolved. The CDR3 loop is CAWSGPLEQYF. The CDR3 DNA is TGTGCCTGGAGCGGACCCTTGGAGCAGTACTTC.